Following are 23 T cell receptor beta chains from one sample sequenced in a study of T cell responses to AZD1222 COVID-19 vaccine. Assay: immunoSEQ multiplex PCR; the TCRdb copy retains only in-frame clones and omits some. Among about 76,000 clones listed, about 88% were seen once. The sample consisted of peripheral blood, taken on day 0 of AZD1222 vaccination. The receptors were sampled from an adult in good health.

The chain carries TRBV2 and TRBJ2-5; tentatively, D is TRBD2 (5 bases). The CDR3 consists of 14 residues. Germline V CDR1 and CDR2: SNHLY, FYNNEI. Trimming cost V 4 bases and J 4 bases, with 13 bases left between them. The CDR3, as DNA: TGTGCCAGCAGTGTTACTAGAGGCGGAGAGACCCAGTACTTC. Protein product: CASSVTRGGETQYF.

The genes are TRBV2 and TRBJ2-5; no reliable D call. Trimming pared 5 bases from V and 7 bases from J, leaving 14 bases between. The germline gives CDR1 SNHLY, CDR2 FYNNEI. There are 13 residues in the CDR3. The CDR3 here is CASSPSLTRTQYF. For the CDR3, the DNA is TGTGCCAGCAGTCCCAGCCTTACAAGGACCCAGTACTTC.

About this clone: Other DNA sequences within the sample encode an identical CDR3. The gene calls are TRBV19 and TRBJ1-6; D gene unclear. This CDR3 contains 15 residues. The V end was cut by 4 bases, the J end by 0 bases, with 7 bases between. The germline gives CDR1 LNHDA, CDR2 SQIVND (reference sequence). CDR3 protein: CASSSRSSYNSPLHF. The CDR3 nucleotides are TGTGCCAGTAGTAGTAGGAGCTCCTATAATTCACCCCTCCACTTT. The variable domain in full, with the rest retrieved from reference TRBV19 and TRBJ1-6, is DGGITQSPKYLFRKEGQNVTLSCEQNLNHDAMYWYRQDPGQGLRLIYYSQIVNDFQKGDIAEGYSVSREKKESFPLTVTSAQKNPTAFYLCASSSRSSYNSPLHFGNGTRLTVT.

This clone was seen once. This chain uses TRBV7-2 with TRBJ2-2; D may match TRBD1 or TRBD2 (5 bases each). The CDR3 has 14 amino acids. The germline V gene has CDR1 SGHTA and CDR2 FQGNSA. Trimming cost V 4 bases and J 8 bases, with 14 bases left between them. Here the CDR3 DNA reads TGTGCCAGCAGCTCACTAGGGGTTGCGGGGGAGCTGTTTTTT. This translates into CASSSLGVAGELFF.

This clone appeared once. The chain carries TRBV4-2 and TRBJ2-7, with 9 bases matching TRBD2. With 1 base clipped from V and 4 bases from J, the junction kept 8 bases outside the gene matches. The V gene's germline CDR1 is LGHNA and CDR2 YNFKEQ. This CDR3 is built from 16 residues. The CDR3 spells CASSQAGGRALYEQYF. CDR3 nucleotide sequence: TGTGCCAGCAGCCAAGCAGGCGGGAGGGCCTTATACGAGCAGTACTTC.

The chain has TRBV21-1 and TRBJ1-5. TRBV21-1 is an annotated pseudogene. The CDR3 is 17 amino acids. The CDR3 DNA sequence: TGTGCCAGCAGCAAATGGGAGGACATCAATAGCAATCAGCCCCAGCATTTT. Protein product: CASSKWEDINSNQPQHF.

The chain uses TRBV18 and TRBJ2-5; a possible D gene is TRBD1 (5 bases). From germline, CDR1 is KGHSH and CDR2 LQKENI. V lost 3 bases and J 5 bases, leaving 13 bases between the germline ends. The CDR3 loop spans 14 amino acids. The CDR3 spells CASSPFKGSETQYF. In nucleotides, the CDR3 is TGTGCCAGCTCACCCTTCAAGGGGTCTGAGACCCAGTACTTC.

V gene TRBV10-2 combines with J gene TRBJ2-5; TRBD2 matches 12 bases. Trimming at V came to 6 bases and at J to 3 bases, leaving 8 bases not matched to a gene. CDR3 size: 16 residues. In germline, CDR1 is WSHSY, CDR2 SAAADI. The CDR3 sequence: CASRRTSGVREETQYF. The CDR3 coding sequence is TGCGCCAGCAGGAGGACTAGCGGGGTTCGAGAAGAGACCCAGTACTTC.

The rearrangement uses TRBV6-5 and TRBJ2-6; perhaps TRBD1 as D (6 bases). This CDR3 spans 15 amino acids. Germline V lookup: CDR1 MNHEY, CDR2 SVGAGI. Trimming took 6 bases from V and 0 from J, leaving 9 bases between them. CDR3 in DNA: TGTGCCAGCAGCTCAGGGGACTCTGGGGCCAACGTCCTGACTTTC. The encoded protein is CASSSGDSGANVLTF.

The chain is built from TRBV2 and TRBJ1-2, with 8 positions matching TRBD1. The CDR3 is 15 residues long. Germline assignment: CDR1 SNHLY and CDR2 FYNNEI. The J segment lost 1 base and the V segment lost 4 bases, leaving 5 bases of the junction unmatched. The CDR3 reads CASSGRQGLNYGYTF. The CDR3 DNA follows: TGTGCCAGCAGTGGGCGACAGGGGCTTAACTATGGCTACACCTTC.

The gene calls are TRBV28 and TRBJ1-4; D remains unclear. Germline V gene lookup returns CDR1 MDHEN and CDR2 SYDVKM. V was clipped by 5 bases and J by 4 bases, with 17 bases between them. This CDR3 spans 16 amino acids. CDR3 bases: TGTGCCAGCAGTAATAGGGATTGGTTCCTTAATGAAAAACTGTTTTTT. This codes for CASSNRDWFLNEKLFF.

This clone was seen a handful of times. The V call is TRBV12-5, the J call TRBJ2-2, with 10 positions matching TRBD2. This CDR3 spans 20 amino acids. The germline V gene has CDR1 LGHNT and CDR2 FRNRAP. Trimming cost V 0 bases and J 2 bases; bases outside gene matches: 12. The CDR3 bases are TGTGCTAGTGGTTTGGTACTCGGGGCTAGCGGGAGAGTTAACACCGGGGAGCTGTTTTTT. Its protein product is CASGLVLGASGRVNTGELFF.

The chain carries TRBV6-5 and TRBJ2-1; tentative D call: TRBD1 (6 bases). In germline, CDR1 is MNHEY, CDR2 SVGAGI. V lost 0 bases, J lost 0 bases, and 6 bases lay in between. The CDR3 length is 15 residues. For the CDR3, the DNA is TGTGCCAGCAGTTACTCAGGGGGCTCCTACAATGAGCAGTTCTTC. Protein product: CASSYSGGSYNEQFF.

The genes are TRBV28 and TRBJ2-2; D remains ambiguous. The germline V and J ends were trimmed by 7 bases and 7 bases, with 7 bases remaining between them. Germline V gene lookup returns CDR1 MDHEN and CDR2 SYDVKM. This CDR3 has 11 amino acids. DNA of the CDR3: TGTGCCAGCACCTTGGGCGGGGAGCTGTTTTTT. Its protein is CASTLGGELFF.

The rearrangement uses TRBV12-3 or TRBV12-4 and TRBJ2-7; TRBD1 might be the D (5 bases). V dropped 7 bases and J dropped 5 bases, with 12 bases sitting between them. CDR3 length: 12 amino acids. The CDR3, as DNA: TGTGCCAGCACCGATTCCAGGGACGAGCAGTACTTC. The encoded protein is CASTDSRDEQYF.

J is TRBJ1-4 and V is TRBV6-1; weak D call: TRBD1 (6 bases). The CDR3 is made up of 16 amino acids. The V end lost 1 base, the J end lost 10 bases, and 19 bases lay between the germline ends. The germline V gene has CDR1 MNHNS and CDR2 SASEGT. The CDR3 reads CASSEESGGGLGKLFF. CDR3 bases: TGTGCCAGCAGTGAAGAGAGTGGCGGGGGGCTGGGAAAACTGTTTTTT.

The chain recombines TRBV4-1 with TRBJ1-2, with a weak D call TRBD1 (5 bases). The CDR3 is 16 amino acids. V was trimmed by 1 base and J by 8 bases, leaving 20 bases between them. Germline CDR1 reads MGHRA; CDR2 reads YSYEKL. The CDR3 DNA sequence: TGCGCCAGCAGCCAAGGGGGCCAGTTACTCTCTGTCGGCTACACCTTC. Translation: CASSQGGQLLSVGYTF.

V and J are TRBV9 and TRBJ2-7, with 7 bases identical to TRBD1. V gave up 0 bases and J gave up 3 bases; unmatched junction bases: 6. From germline, CDR1 is SGDLS and CDR2 YYNGEE. The length of the CDR3 is 15 residues. The DNA of the CDR3 is TGTGCCAGCAGCGTAGCCCCAGCAGGGGGCTACGAGCAGTACTTC. This codes for CASSVAPAGGYEQYF.

This chain's CDR3 is CASSLDGGPQGGELFF. The CDR3 DNA sequence: TGTGCCAGCAGCCTCGACGGGGGCCCACAAGGCGGGGAGCTGTTTTTT. This sequence joins TRBV9 and TRBJ2-2; D possibly matches TRBD1 or TRBD2 (6 bases each). Trimming left V 4 bases short and J 7 bases short, with 20 bases between. The V gene's germline CDR1 is SGDLS and CDR2 YYNGEE. This CDR3 is 16 amino acids long.

This clone came up a few times. The V call is TRBV19, the J call TRBJ2-3; 9 bases are shared with TRBD2. Trimming took 2 bases from V and 1 from J; bases not matched to a gene: 4. Germline-derived CDR1 and CDR2 are LNHDA and SQIVND (reference sequence). This CDR3 has 16 amino acids. CDR3 loop: CASSIRLAAGTDTQYF. CDR3 in DNA: TGTGCCAGTAGTATACGACTAGCGGCTGGCACAGATACGCAGTATTTT.

This sequence joins TRBV5-1 and TRBJ2-5; perhaps TRBD1 as D (6 bases). Trimming cost V 1 base and J 3 bases, with 10 bases left between them. The germline V gene encodes CDR1 SGHRS and CDR2 YFSETQ. The CDR3 totals 14 residues. The CDR3 region is CASSLTNREETQYF. The CDR3 DNA reads as TGCGCCAGCAGCTTGACTAACAGGGAAGAGACCCAGTACTTC.

This sequence joins TRBV6-6 and TRBJ1-2; 9 nucleotides align to TRBD1. Germline CDR1 MNHNY, CDR2 SVGAGI (reference sequence). The CDR3 loop spans 15 amino acids. The trim removed 2 bases at V and 8 bases at J, leaving 9 bases unmatched. The CDR3 DNA is TGTGCCAGCAGTTACAGACCGGGACAGGGCGGGGGCTACACCTTC. Its translation: CASSYRPGQGGGYTF.

V is TRBV10-2 and J is TRBJ2-3; perhaps TRBD1 as D (6 bases). The germline gives CDR1 WSHSY, CDR2 SAAADI. The CDR3 consists of 13 residues. V shed 7 bases and J shed 4 bases, with 12 bases lying between them. CDR3 sequence: CASTRDISDTQYF. The CDR3 region has the DNA TGCGCCAGCACCCGGGACATATCAGATACGCAGTATTTT.